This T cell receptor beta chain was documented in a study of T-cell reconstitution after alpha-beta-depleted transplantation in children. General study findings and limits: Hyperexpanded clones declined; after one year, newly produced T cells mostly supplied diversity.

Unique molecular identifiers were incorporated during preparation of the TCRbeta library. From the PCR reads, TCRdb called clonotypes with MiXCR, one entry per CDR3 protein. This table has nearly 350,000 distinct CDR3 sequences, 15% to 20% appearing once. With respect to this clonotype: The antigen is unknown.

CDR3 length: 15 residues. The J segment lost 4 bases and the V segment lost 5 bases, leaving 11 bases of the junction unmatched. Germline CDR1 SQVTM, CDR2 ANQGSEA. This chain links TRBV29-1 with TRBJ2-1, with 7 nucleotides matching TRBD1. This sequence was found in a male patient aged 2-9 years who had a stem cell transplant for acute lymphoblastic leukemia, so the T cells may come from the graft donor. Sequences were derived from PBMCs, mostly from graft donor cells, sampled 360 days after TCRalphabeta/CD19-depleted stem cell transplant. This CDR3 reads CSVHFRDRTYNEQFF. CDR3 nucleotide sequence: TGCAGCGTTCACTTCCGGGACAGAACATACAATGAGCAGTTCTTC.